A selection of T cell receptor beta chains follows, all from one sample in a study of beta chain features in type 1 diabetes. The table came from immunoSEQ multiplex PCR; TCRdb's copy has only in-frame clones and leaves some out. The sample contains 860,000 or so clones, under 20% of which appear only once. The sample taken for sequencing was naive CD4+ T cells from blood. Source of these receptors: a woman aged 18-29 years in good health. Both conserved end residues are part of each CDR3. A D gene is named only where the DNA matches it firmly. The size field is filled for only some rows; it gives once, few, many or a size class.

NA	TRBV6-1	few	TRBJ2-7	TGTGCCAGCAGTGAAGCCCAGGTACGGACGTACGAGCAGTACTTC	CASSEAQVRTYEQYF
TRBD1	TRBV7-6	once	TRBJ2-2	TGTGCCAGCAGCCGACAGGGAATGAACACCGGGGAGCTGTTTTTT	CASSRQGMNTGELFF
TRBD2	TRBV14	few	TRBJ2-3	TGTGCCAGCAGCCAAGATTTGGGACTAGCGGGTTCAGATACGCAGTATTTT	CASSQDLGLAGSDTQYF
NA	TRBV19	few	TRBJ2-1	TGTGCCAGTAGTATAGGTCGGGAGAGGAATGAGCAGTTCTTC	CASSIGRERNEQFF
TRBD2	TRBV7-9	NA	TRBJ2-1	TGTGCCAGCAGCTTGACTAGCGGGAAGACGGCCTACAATGAGCAGTTCTTC	CASSLTSGKTAYNEQFF
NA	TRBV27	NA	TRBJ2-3	TGTGCCAGCAGTTTTCGGAGCACAGATACGCAGTATTTT	CASSFRSTDTQYF
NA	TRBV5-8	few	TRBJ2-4	TGTGCCACCCGACTAAACGGCATTCAGTACTTC	CATRLNGIQYF
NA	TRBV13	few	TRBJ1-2	TGTGCCAGCAGCTTGGGTAGTCTGGGAGGCTACACCTTC	CASSLGSLGGYTF
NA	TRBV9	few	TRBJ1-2	TGTGCCAGCAGCGTAACCCCCGGTGGGGGTCGATCTTTCGGCTACACCTTC	CASSVTPGGGRSFGYTF
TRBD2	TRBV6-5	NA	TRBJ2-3	TGTGCCAGCAGTTACGGGACTAGCTACACAGATACGCAGTATTTT	CASSYGTSYTDTQYF
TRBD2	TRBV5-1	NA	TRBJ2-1	TGCGCCAGCAGCTGGAGCGGGAAGAAAATCGTTGAGCAGTTCTTC	CASSWSGKKIVEQFF
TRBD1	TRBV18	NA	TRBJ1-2	TGTGCCAGCTCACCCGGGGGACAGGGTCTAGGCTACACCTTC	CASSPGGQGLGYTF
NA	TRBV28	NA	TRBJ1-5	TGTGCCAGCAGCGCGTTATACGATCAGCCCCAGCATTTT	CASSALYDQPQHF
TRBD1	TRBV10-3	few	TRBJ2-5	TGTGCCTCGAGGACAGGGGGCCTGGAGACCCAGTACTTC	CASRTGGLETQYF
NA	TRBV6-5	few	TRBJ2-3	TGTGCCAGCAGTTACACGACAGTGGACATAGATACGCAGTATTTT	CASSYTTVDIDTQYF
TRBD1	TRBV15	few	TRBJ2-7	TGTGCCGCCGGGACAGGGTATTACGAGCAGTACTTC	CAAGTGYYEQYF
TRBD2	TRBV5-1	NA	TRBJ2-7	TGCGCCAGCAGCTTGGGGGACTACTCCTACGAGCAGTACTTC	CASSLGDYSYEQYF
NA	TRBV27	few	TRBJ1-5	TGTGCCAGCAGTTTATCGTGGAGGCAGCCCCAGCATTTT	CASSLSWRQPQHF
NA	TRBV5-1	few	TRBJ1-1	TGCGCCAGCACTCGTGCAGGGACTGAAGCTTTCTTT	CASTRAGTEAFF
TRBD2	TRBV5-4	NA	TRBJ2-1	TGTGCCAGCAGCTTGGGAGTAGCGGGAGGGCGCGTTCAACGGCATGAGCAGTTCTTC	CASSLGVAGGRVQRHEQFF
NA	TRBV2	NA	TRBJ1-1	TGTGCCAGCAGACGTAGGCGGGACACTGAAGCTTTCTTT	CASRRRRDTEAFF
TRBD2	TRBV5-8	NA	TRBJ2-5	TGTGCCAGCAGCTCCAGACTAGCGGGTTTCCAAGAGACCCAGTACTTC	CASSSRLAGFQETQYF
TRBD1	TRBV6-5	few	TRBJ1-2	TGTGCCAGCAGTTACTCTGGCAGGGGGCCTGGCTACACCTTC	CASSYSGRGPGYTF
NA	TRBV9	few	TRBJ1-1	TGTGCCAGCAGCCCATCAACGAGGAACACTGAAGCTTTCTTT	CASSPSTRNTEAFF
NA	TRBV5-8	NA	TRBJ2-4	TGTGCCAGCAGCCGAAACATTCAGTACTTC	CASSRNIQYF
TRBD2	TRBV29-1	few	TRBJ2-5	TGCAGCGTTGTACCCCTACTAGCGGCAATGGGCCAAGAGACCCAGTACTTC	CSVVPLLAAMGQETQYF
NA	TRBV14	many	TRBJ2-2	TGTGCCAGCAGCCACAGGGGTCGCGGCGGGGAGCTGTTTTTT	CASSHRGRGGELFF
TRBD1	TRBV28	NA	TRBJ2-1	TGTGCCAGCAGTGAACCAGGGGGTTTCTACAATGAGCAGTTCTTC	CASSEPGGFYNEQFF
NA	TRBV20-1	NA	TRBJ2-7	TGCAGTGCTCGATGGGGGGACGAGCAGTACTTC	CSARWGDEQYF
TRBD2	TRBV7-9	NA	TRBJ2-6	TGTGCCAGCAGCTTTAGCGGGAGGGCCCCCTCTGGGGCCAACGTCCTGACTTTC	CASSFSGRAPSGANVLTF
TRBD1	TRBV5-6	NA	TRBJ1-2	TGTGCCAGCAGCTCCGGACAGGGGGGTGGCTACACCTTC	CASSSGQGGGYTF
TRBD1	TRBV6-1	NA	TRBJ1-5	TGTGCCAGCAGAGTGACAGGGGGCCTAAATCAGCCCCAGCATTTT	CASRVTGGLNQPQHF
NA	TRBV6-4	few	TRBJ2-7	TGTGCCAGAAGAGACGGGGTCGGGTGCGAGCAGTACTTC	CARRDGVGCEQYF
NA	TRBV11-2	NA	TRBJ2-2	TGTGCCAGCAGCTCCACGACTACCGGGGAGCTGTTTTTT	CASSSTTTGELFF
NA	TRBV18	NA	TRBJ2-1	TGTGCCAGCTCCCTGGCGGATGAGCAGTTCTTC	CASSLADEQFF
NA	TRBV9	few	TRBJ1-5	TGTGCCAGCAGCGTAGGCGGCCTAAATCAGCCCCAGCATTTT	CASSVGGLNQPQHF
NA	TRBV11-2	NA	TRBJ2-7	TGTGCCAGCAGCACAGGGACTCTGCTCGAGCAGTACTTC	CASSTGTLLEQYF
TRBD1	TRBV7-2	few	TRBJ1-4	TGTGCCAGCAGCTTAGGACAGGGCGGCGAAAAACTGTTTTTT	CASSLGQGGEKLFF
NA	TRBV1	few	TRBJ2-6	TGCACCAGCAGCCCCGTCCCGAGCTCTGGGGCCAACGTCCTGACTTTC	CTSSPVPSSGANVLTF
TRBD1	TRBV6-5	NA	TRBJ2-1	TGTGCCAGCACACGGGACAGGGTATCGAATGAGCAGTTCTTC	CASTRDRVSNEQFF
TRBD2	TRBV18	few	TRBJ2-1	TGTGCCAGCTCACCAGTTTCTAGCGGGGCGACCTACAATGAGCAGTTCTTC	CASSPVSSGATYNEQFF
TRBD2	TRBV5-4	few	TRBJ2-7	TGTGCCAGCAGCTTAGGGGGACTAGCGGGAGCGGAGGCCCAGTACTTC	CASSLGGLAGAEAQYF
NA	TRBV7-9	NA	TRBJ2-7	TGTGCCAGCAGCTTAGGGGGAGGCGTAACCTACGAGCAGTACTTC	CASSLGGGVTYEQYF
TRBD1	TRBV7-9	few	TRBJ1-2	TGTGCCAGCAGCCCCCATGCGGGGATCAGGGGGGGCTATGGCTACACCTTC	CASSPHAGIRGGYGYTF
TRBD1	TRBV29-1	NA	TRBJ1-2	TGCAGCGTTGGGACGACAGGGGCCTATGGCTACACCTTC	CSVGTTGAYGYTF